This T cell receptor (beta chain) was sequenced in a study of identical twins. General study results and limits: Zero-insertion results could be subject to partial confounding by invariant MAIT and iNKT cells. Clonotypes of the beta chain that were abundant in cord blood carried fewer insertions (memory repertoires showed none).

As to this clonotype: Its matching antigen is unknown.

The germline V gene encodes CDR1 MNHEY and CDR2 SVGAGI. With 4 bases removed from V and 7 bases from J, the gap between germline ends came to 20 bases. CDR3 length: 16 amino acids. TCRdb reprocessed the 5' RACE reads with MiXCR, giving one entry per CDR3 protein. The repertoire holds approximately 600,000 distinct CDR3 sequences, with roughly 6.6% as singletons. These data also featured in a second study, about yellow fever vaccine responses in identical twins.

V usage is TRBV6-5 and J usage is TRBJ1-5; D might be TRBD1 (5 bases). This clonotype was obtained from a woman aged 18-30 years in good health. Input material: PBMCs. CDR3: CASSSRNRLVDQPQHF. CDR3 nucleotide sequence: TGTGCCAGCAGTTCCCGCAACAGGCTCGTAGACCAGCCCCAGCATTTT.